These T cell receptor beta chains were read from a single sample in a study of blood T cell repertoires in COVID-19. The data were produced by immunoSEQ multiplex PCR, yet TCRdb's version contains in-frame clones alone and is incomplete. The data show 60,000 to 90,000 clones, around 85% seen once. Sequencing used peripheral blood. The receptors originated from a woman aged 80 or over with active or convalescent COVID-19. CDR3s include the opening cysteine and the closing phenylalanine or tryptophan. The D gene is left open where the match is weak. Expanded clones are given a class, and other clones once, few, many or no size at all.

TRBJ2-2 | TRBV5-1 | TRBD1 | - | 16 | CASSSRDRGNTGELFF | TGCGCCAGCAGTTCCCGGGACAGGGGAAACACCGGGGAGCTGTTTTTT
TRBJ2-1 | TRBV5-1 | TRBD2 | - | 16 | CASSVTTSGSHNEQFF | TGCGCCAGCAGCGTGACGACTAGCGGGAGCCACAATGAGCAGTTCTTC
TRBJ2-7 | TRBV11-3 | - | - | 11 | CASSLACTKYF | TGTGCCAGCAGCTTGGCCTGTACTAAGTACTTC
TRBJ2-1 | TRBV5-4 | TRBD2 | - | 14 | CASSLGLADQRQFF | TGTGCCAGCAGCTTGGGACTAGCGGATCAGAGACAGTTCTTC
TRBJ1-2 | TRBV28 | - | - | 14 | CASSFTRGVYGYTF | TGTGCCAGCAGTTTTACAAGGGGCGTCTATGGCTACACCTTC
TRBJ1-5 | TRBV15 | - | - | 16 | CATSARQSNSNQPQHF | TGTGCCACCAGCGCTAGACAGTCCAATAGCAATCAGCCCCAGCATTTT
TRBJ1-4 | TRBV4-3 | TRBD1 | once | 15 | CASSHYRGSSEKLFF | TGCGCCAGCAGCCATTACAGGGGGTCATCCGAAAAACTGTTTTTT
TRBJ1-2 | TRBV19 | - | - | 15 | CASRDPAQGNYGYTF | TGTGCCAGTAGAGACCCCGCCCAGGGGAACTATGGCTACACCTTC
TRBJ2-7 | TRBV11-3 | - | - | 16 | CASSLVFQDYSYEQYF | TGTGCCAGCAGCTTAGTTTTCCAGGACTACTCCTACGAGCAGTACTTC
TRBJ2-3 | TRBV19 | TRBD2 | - | 17 | CASSSQGLAGDPDTQYF | TGTGCCAGTAGTTCACAGGGACTAGCGGGAGATCCAGATACGCAGTATTTT
TRBJ2-6 | TRBV28 | - | - | 20 | CASSFSPAQAAEPGANVLTF | TGTGCCAGCAGTTTCTCTCCCGCCCAGGCCGCTGAACCTGGGGCCAACGTCCTGACTTTC
TRBJ2-7 | TRBV7-2 | TRBD1 | - | 13 | CASSPGTEYEQYF | TGTGCCAGCAGCCCCGGGACAGAGTACGAGCAGTACTTC
TRBJ2-2 | TRBV28 | - | - | 15 | CASSLRRPNTGELFF | TGTGCCAGCAGTTTACGCAGGCCGAACACCGGGGAGCTGTTTTTT
TRBJ2-4 | TRBV7-2 | TRBD2 | - | 15 | CASSTETSGRNIQYF | TGTGCCAGCAGCACCGAGACTAGCGGGAGGAACATTCAGTACTTC
TRBJ1-1 | TRBV20-1 | - | - | 13 | CSASAGGNTEAFF | TGCAGTGCTAGTGCGGGGGGGAACACTGAAGCTTTCTTT
TRBJ2-7 | TRBV27 | TRBD1 | - | 14 | CASSPWDRTYEQYF | TGTGCCAGCAGTCCGTGGGACAGAACCTACGAGCAGTACTTC
TRBJ1-2 | TRBV7-2 | - | - | 15 | CASSLGGRRADGYTF | TGTGCCAGCAGCTTAGGGGGGCGTAGGGCGGATGGCTACACCTTC
TRBJ2-3 | TRBV6-2/TRBV6-3 | - | - | 18 | CASSYVGIARRITDTQYF | TGTGCCAGCAGTTACGTGGGGATAGCGAGGAGGATCACAGATACGCAGTATTTT
TRBJ1-2 | TRBV7-9 | - | - | 13 | CASSFGENYGYTF | TGTGCCAGCAGCTTCGGGGAAAACTATGGCTACACCTTC
TRBJ2-3 | TRBV29-1 | TRBD2 | - | 16 | CSVEDLQAGGTDTQYF | TGCAGCGTTGAAGACCTACAGGCGGGAGGAACAGATACGCAGTATTTT
TRBJ1-1 | TRBV5-1 | - | few | 17 | CASSLAPPDSLNTEAFF | TGCGCCAGCAGCTTGGCCCCGCCGGACAGCTTGAACACTGAAGCTTTCTTT
TRBJ1-2 | TRBV28 | - | few | 14 | CASSPTGSNYGYTF | TGTGCCAGCAGCCCGACAGGATCTAACTATGGCTACACCTTC
TRBJ2-3 | TRBV24-1 | TRBD2 | - | 14 | CATSGPGGRDTQYF | TGTGCCACCAGTGGGCCGGGGGGGCGAGATACGCAGTATTTT
TRBJ1-2 | TRBV7-8 | TRBD1 | once | 16 | CASSPRGQGYNYGYTF | TGTGCCAGCAGCCCGCGGGGACAGGGATATAACTATGGCTACACCTTC
TRBJ2-7 | TRBV7-2 | TRBD2 | - | 14 | CASSQLAEVGEQYF | TGTGCCAGCAGCCAACTAGCGGAGGTCGGCGAGCAGTACTTC
TRBJ2-3 | TRBV7-2 | TRBD2 | - | 16 | CASRIRLAGATDTQYF | TGTGCCAGCAGGATAAGACTAGCGGGAGCGACAGATACGCAGTATTTT
TRBJ2-7 | TRBV6-6 | - | many | 14 | CASRTPVPRDEQYF | TGTGCCAGCAGAACGCCGGTCCCCAGGGACGAGCAGTACTTC
TRBJ2-7 | TRBV29-1 | - | - | 12 | CSAMTGREEQYF | TGCAGCGCTATGACAGGACGAGAGGAGCAGTACTTC
TRBJ1-1 | TRBV19 | - | - | 14 | CASSPQVMNTEAFF | TGTGCCAGTAGCCCTCAGGTTATGAACACTGAAGCTTTCTTT
TRBJ2-1 | TRBV27 | TRBD2 | - | 15 | CASSFLTGGWDEQFF | TGTGCCAGCAGTTTCCTCACGGGAGGTTGGGATGAGCAGTTCTTC
TRBJ2-3 | TRBV5-4 | TRBD2 | - | 16 | CASSLSGGASTDTQYF | TGTGCCAGCAGCTTAAGCGGGGGGGCTAGCACAGATACGCAGTATTTT
TRBJ1-1 | TRBV5-4 | - | - | 14 | CASSLDRMNTEAFF | TGTGCCAGCAGCTTGGACAGGATGAACACTGAAGCTTTCTTT